The rows below give T cell receptor beta chains drawn from one sample of a study of shared clonotypes between healthy human individuals. Clones were sequenced by immunoSEQ multiplex PCR, and TCRdb holds only the in-frame ones, with some missing. In the table there are about 1,900,000 clones, about 94% of which are singletons. The sample comprised naive CD8+ T cells sorted from blood. These receptors were taken from a man younger than 35 in good health. The CDR3 runs from the conserved cysteine through the conserved F or W. The D gene is left open where the match is weak. Clone sizes are given selectively: once, few, many, or a class where the clone is expanded.

cdr3_aa	cdr3_nt	clone_size	d_call	j_call	v_call	cdr3_length
CASSFGTGGNEQFF	TGTGCCAGCAGTTTTGGGACAGGGGGCAATGAGCAGTTCTTC	-	TRBD1	TRBJ2-1	TRBV27	14
CASSYSAGGNQPQHF	TGTGCCAGCAGTTATTCCGCAGGGGGTAATCAGCCCCAGCATTTT	-	TRBD1	TRBJ1-5	TRBV6-5	15
CASTLAGGRFQFF	TGCGCCAGCACCCTAGCGGGAGGTAGGTTTCAGTTCTTC	-	TRBD2	TRBJ2-1	TRBV5-1	13
CASSLRATSYEQYF	TGTGCCAGCAGTTTAAGGGCAACCTCCTACGAGCAGTACTTC	-	-	TRBJ2-7	TRBV27	14
CASSFGTGGYEQYF	TGTGCCAGCAGCTTTGGGACAGGGGGCTACGAGCAGTACTTC	once	TRBD1	TRBJ2-7	TRBV5-4	14
CASSEFMDRGLGYGYTF	TGTGCCAGCAGCGAATTCATGGACAGGGGGCTTGGATATGGCTACACCTTC	-	TRBD1	TRBJ1-2	TRBV27	17
CASALGAANSNQPQHF	TGTGCCAGCGCCCTTGGGGCGGCTAATAGCAATCAGCCCCAGCATTTT	-	-	TRBJ1-5	TRBV27	16
CASSLGVLAGGDTQYF	TGCGCCAGCAGCCTTGGAGTTTTAGCGGGAGGGGATACGCAGTATTTT	-	TRBD2	TRBJ2-3	TRBV5-1	16
CTSSPRGLAGGPRLNNEQFF	TGCACCAGCAGCCCTAGGGGACTAGCGGGAGGGCCTAGGCTTAACAATGAGCAGTTCTTC	-	-	TRBJ2-1	TRBV1	20
CASSGLAYEQYF	TGTGCCAGCAGTGGACTGGCGTACGAGCAGTACTTC	once	-	TRBJ2-7	TRBV9	12
CASSLFADTGELFF	TGTGCCAGCAGTTTATTCGCAGACACCGGGGAGCTGTTTTTT	-	-	TRBJ2-2	TRBV28	14
CASNNVVTDTQYF	TGTGCCAGCAACAACGTGGTAACAGATACGCAGTATTTT	-	-	TRBJ2-3	TRBV7-8	13
CASSQEWASGIETQYF	TGCGCCAGCAGCCAAGAATGGGCTAGCGGGATCGAGACCCAGTACTTC	-	TRBD2	TRBJ2-5	TRBV4-3	16
CFDSEAFF	TGTTTCGACAGTGAAGCTTTCTTT	-	-	TRBJ1-1	TRBV19	8
CASSFGAGGVEQYF	TGTGCCAGCAGCTTCGGCGCGGGTGGGGTCGAGCAGTACTTC	-	-	TRBJ2-7	TRBV5-6	14
CASSSGLAGISYEQYF	TGTGCCAGCAGCTCGGGACTAGCGGGGATCTCCTACGAGCAGTACTTC	-	TRBD2	TRBJ2-7	TRBV7-9	16
CASSPSGGPYEQYF	TGTGCCAGCAGCCCGTCGGGAGGTCCCTACGAGCAGTACTTC	-	TRBD2	TRBJ2-7	TRBV9	14
CASSRDSANEQYF	TGTGCCAGCAGCAGGGACTCGGCGAACGAGCAGTACTTC	once	-	TRBJ2-7	TRBV9	13
CASSIEAGGPTGELFF	TGTGCCAGCAGCATAGAAGCGGGAGGGCCGACCGGGGAGCTGTTTTTT	once	TRBD2	TRBJ2-2	TRBV5-6	16
CASLRLGGDEKLFF	TGTGCCAGCCTCCGGTTAGGGGGGGATGAAAAACTGTTTTTT	-	-	TRBJ1-4	TRBV2	14
CASSTGGGNEQFF	TGTGCCAGCAGCACAGGTGGGGGAAATGAGCAGTTCTTC	once	-	TRBJ2-1	TRBV5-6	13
CSVDPGQGACRGSGANVLTF	TGCAGCGTTGATCCCGGACAGGGGGCATGTCGTGGCTCTGGGGCCAACGTCCTGACTTTC	once	TRBD1	TRBJ2-6	TRBV29-1	20
CASSQELSTGLQSEAFF	TGCGCCAGCAGCCAAGAACTTTCGACAGGGTTGCAGTCTGAAGCTTTCTTT	-	TRBD1	TRBJ1-1	TRBV4-1	17
CASSLTGDAGELFF	TGTGCCAGCAGTTTAACAGGAGACGCCGGGGAGCTGTTTTTT	-	-	TRBJ2-2	TRBV27	14
CASSLVGREEGRYNEQFF	TGTGCCAGCAGCTTGGTGGGCAGGGAGGAAGGTCGTTACAATGAGCAGTTCTTC	-	-	TRBJ2-1	TRBV5-6	18
CSVDAGSYEQYF	TGCAGCGTTGACGCGGGTTCCTACGAGCAGTACTTC	-	-	TRBJ2-7	TRBV29-1	12
CASSNLLVSYNSPLHF	TGTGCCAGCAGCAATTTACTAGTCTCCTATAATTCACCCCTCCACTTT	-	-	TRBJ1-6	TRBV21-1	16
CASSLELADNEQFF	TGTGCCAGCAGCTTGGAACTAGCGGACAATGAGCAGTTCTTC	-	TRBD2	TRBJ2-1	TRBV5-8	14
CASSSPGETQYF	TGTGCCAGCAGCTCCCCCGGTGAGACCCAGTACTTC	-	-	TRBJ2-5	TRBV7-9	12
CASSQDLWGPEAFF	TGTGCCAGCAGCCAAGATCTCTGGGGGCCTGAAGCTTTCTTT	-	-	TRBJ1-1	TRBV14	14
CASSFFSGGSTDTQYF	TGTGCCAGCAGCTTCTTTTCCGGGGGGAGCACAGATACGCAGTATTTT	-	TRBD2	TRBJ2-3	TRBV7-9	16
CASSLKTSGLSSYEQYF	TGTGCCAGCAGCTTGAAGACTAGCGGGCTTAGCTCCTACGAGCAGTACTTC	-	TRBD2	TRBJ2-7	TRBV5-6	17
CASSPRSGTAGELFF	TGTGCCAGCAGCCCTAGATCCGGGACAGCCGGGGAGCTGTTTTTT	-	TRBD1	TRBJ2-2	TRBV9	15
CASSFFGGPDIQYF	TGCGCCAGCAGCTTTTTCGGTGGACCGGACATTCAGTACTTC	-	-	TRBJ2-4	TRBV5-1	14
CASRAEGYEQYF	TGTGCCAGCCGGGCGGAAGGCTACGAGCAGTACTTC	-	-	TRBJ2-7	TRBV27	12
CASSDRWSGTEAFF	TGTGCCAGCAGCGACCGGTGGTCCGGGACTGAAGCTTTCTTT	-	-	TRBJ1-1	TRBV27	14
CASSVEGAPVAYF	TGTGCCAGCAGCGTAGAAGGGGCACCGGTGGCTTATTTT	-	-	TRBJ2-3	TRBV9	13
CASSQVSGRYEQYF	TGTGCCAGCAGCCAAGTTAGCGGGAGATACGAGCAGTACTTC	-	TRBD2	TRBJ2-7	TRBV7-9	14
CASSILRQGLRSGANVLTF	TGTGCCAGTAGTATCCTAAGACAGGGCCTACGCTCTGGGGCCAACGTCCTGACTTTC	-	TRBD1	TRBJ2-6	TRBV19	19
CASSRPVLAEKAYEQYF	TGTGCCAGCAGCCGCCCCGTCCTAGCGGAGAAGGCCTACGAGCAGTACTTC	once	TRBD2	TRBJ2-7	TRBV13	17
CASSRLGVKDTQYF	TGTGCCAGCAGTCGGCTTGGGGTGAAAGATACGCAGTATTTT	once	-	TRBJ2-3	TRBV6-6	14
CASSPWTGPGYGYTF	TGTGCCAGTAGTCCTTGGACAGGGCCGGGCTATGGCTACACCTTC	few	TRBD1	TRBJ1-2	TRBV19	15
CASSPQGYEQYF	TGTGCCAGTAGCCCACAGGGCTACGAGCAGTACTTC	-	-	TRBJ2-7	TRBV19	12